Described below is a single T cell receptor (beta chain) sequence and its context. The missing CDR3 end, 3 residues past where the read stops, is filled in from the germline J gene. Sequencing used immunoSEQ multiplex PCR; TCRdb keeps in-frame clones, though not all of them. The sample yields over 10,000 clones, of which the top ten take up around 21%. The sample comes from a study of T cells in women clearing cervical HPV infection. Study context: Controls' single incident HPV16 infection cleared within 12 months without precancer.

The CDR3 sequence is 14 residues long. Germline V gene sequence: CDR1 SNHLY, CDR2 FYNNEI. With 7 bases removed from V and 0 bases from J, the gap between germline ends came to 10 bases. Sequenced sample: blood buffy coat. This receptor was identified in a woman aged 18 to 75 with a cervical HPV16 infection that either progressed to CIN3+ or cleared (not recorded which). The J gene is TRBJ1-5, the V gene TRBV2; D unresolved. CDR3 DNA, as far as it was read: TGTGCCAGCATGCGAGAGTATAGCAATCAGCCC. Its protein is CASMREYSNQP. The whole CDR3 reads CASMREYSNQPQHF.